Following are 26 T cell receptor beta chains from one sample sequenced in a study of tissue T cells after allogeneic stem cell transplantation (dated by TCRdb to 2021 to 2024). Explained via the paper, the time point label denotes: mouse harvest day 14 after allogeneic transplant. Each mouse graft consisted of 10^7 T-cell-depleted bone marrow cells plus 10^6 splenic CD5+ T cells and was given by tail vein injection. The library was prepared using the immunoSEQ multiplex PCR assay. Here the immuneACCESS table is served through TCRdb, limited to in-frame sequences with V and J called. Missing clones are a known gap in these copies; in checked studies unresolved V genes cover under half, and the rest lacks a known reason. The sample table records 2,500 to 3,500 clones; roughly 50% of these occur just once. The ten most abundant clones make up more than 35% of the sample. What was sequenced was gut tissue. The receptors derive from a female BALB/c mouse given C57BL/6 T cells with graft-versus-host disease after an allogeneic hematopoietic cell transplant.

In the case of this clone: Mouse gene names and germline throughout. The read ends 1 residue before the CDR3 terminus; that terminus is restored from the germline J gene. This sequence joins TRBV1 and TRBJ2-4; TRBD2 aligns across 9 bases. After removal of 0 bases from V and 5 bases from J, the junction contained 3 bases not matched to a gene. Germline loops: CDR1 NSQYPW, CDR2 LRSPGD (reference sequence). The CDR3 loop spans 15 amino acids. The CDR3 reads CTCSADWGGRNTLYF. The sequenced part of the CDR3 DNA is TGCACCTGCAGTGCAGACTGGGGGGGAAGAAACACCTTGTAC.

In the case of this clone: Genes here carry mouse names. Read coverage stops 1 residue before the CDR3 terminus; the germline J gene supplies the remainder. The V gene is TRBV17, the J gene TRBJ1-5; TRBD1 is a possible D gene (6 bases). Germline CDR1 and CDR2: MNHDT and YYDKIL. The CDR3 extends over 12 amino acids. V was trimmed by 2 bases and J by 7 bases, leaving 6 bases between them. CDR3 sequence: CASSRRGQAPLF. The part of the CDR3 DNA that was read is TGTGCTAGCAGTAGAAGGGGGCAGGCTCCGCTT.

Details on this clone: The genes and germline here are from mouse. The read comes to an end 1 residue before the CDR3 does, leaving the germline J gene to fill in the end. The rearrangement links TRBV19 to TRBJ2-5; D uncertain. The CDR3 extends over 14 amino acids. V was shortened by 3 bases and J by 0 bases, with 8 bases between the two germline ends. Germline V lookup: CDR1 FNHDT, CDR2 SITEND (reference sequence). The CDR3 bases that were read are TGTGCCAGCAGTAAGACACTTAACCAAGACACCCAGTAC. It is translated as CASSKTLNQDTQY. The CDR3 reads in full as CASSKTLNQDTQYF.

This clone turned up a few times. Here the gene names and germline are mouse. Read data end 1 residue before the CDR3 end; the end is taken from the germline J gene. V usage is TRBV14 and J usage is TRBJ2-7; the D gene is possibly TRBD2 (6 bases). In germline, CDR1 is SGHDT, CDR2 FRDEAV. V was pared by 0 bases and J by 0 bases, with 7 bases between. This CDR3 comprises 14 residues. CDR3 DNA, as far as it was read: TGTGCCAGCAGTTTCTATGGGGGCTCCTATGAACAGTAC. It is translated as CASSFYGGSYEQY. The CDR3 in full is CASSFYGGSYEQYF. Using reference TRBV14 and TRBJ2-7 for the parts outside the CDR3, the full variable domain is EAGVTQSPRYAVLQEGQAVSFWCDPISGHDTLYWYQQPRDQGPQLLVYFRDEAVIDNSQLPSDRFSAVRPKGTNSTLKIQSAKQGDTATYLCASSFYGGSYEQYFGPGTRLTVL.

This clone was counted only a few times. Germline and genes: mouse. The observed sequence ends 1 residue before the CDR3 terminus, with the missing tail filled in from the germline J gene. The chain carries TRBV4 and TRBJ2-1; 12 bases align to TRBD2. From germline, CDR1 is LGHDT and CDR2 YNNKQL (reference sequence). The CDR3 is 15 residues long. The V segment lost 4 bases and the J segment 4 bases; nucleotides outside the gene matches: 2. Incomplete CDR3 DNA: TGTGCCAGCAGCTCGGACTGGGGGGGATATGCTGAGCAGTTC. Amino acid sequence: CASSSDWGGYAEQF. The whole CDR3 is CASSSDWGGYAEQFF.

Comment on this clone: These gene names are mouse names. The CDR3 end lies 1 residue beyond the end of the read and is filled in from the germline J gene. This chain joins TRBV13-2 and TRBJ2-3; no clear D gene. CDR3 length equals 14 residues. Trimming left V 0 bases short and J 0 bases short, with 5 bases between. CDR1 is NNHNN and CDR2 is SYGAGS in the germline V gene (reference sequence). Here the CDR3 reads CASGDEHSAETLYF. The sequenced part of the CDR3 DNA is TGTGCCAGCGGTGATGAACATAGTGCAGAAACGCTGTAT.

Note on this clone: Any gene name here is a mouse gene name. The read comes to an end 1 residue before the CDR3 does, leaving the germline J gene to fill in the end. The chain carries TRBV3 and TRBJ2-7; tentatively, D is TRBD2 (7 bases). V lost 4 bases and J lost 0, with 10 bases in between. The CDR3 is 14 amino acids. Per germline, CDR1 SNHLY and CDR2 FYNGKV (reference sequence). The CDR3 bases that were read are TGTGCCAGCAGCTATGGGGGGCTCTCCTATGAACAGTAC. It is translated as CASSYGGLSYEQY. From start to end, the CDR3 is CASSYGGLSYEQYF.

This clone showed up just a few times. Gene names denote mouse genes. The DNA ends 1 residue before the CDR3 does, and the rest of the CDR3 is filled in from the germline J gene. The chain carries TRBV26 and TRBJ2-7; unclear D gene. The CDR3 consists of 13 residues. Germline V gene lookup returns CDR1 KGHPV and CDR2 FQNQEV (reference sequence). V shed 4 bases and J shed 0 bases, with 7 bases lying between them. The CDR3 sequence is CASSPRGSYEQYF. The CDR3 bases that were read are TGTGCCAGCAGTCCACGGGGCTCCTATGAACAGTAC.

Comments on this clone: A far larger clone is off by one base, so a read error is likely. Genes and germline come from the mouse. The CDR3 end falls 1 residue outside the read, so it is completed with the germline J gene. The same CDR3 arises from other DNA sequences in this sample as well. The V and J genes are TRBV3 and TRBJ2-7, with 8 bases aligning to TRBD2. Trimming at V came to 2 bases and at J to 7 bases, leaving 4 bases not matched to a gene. The CDR3 length is 13 residues. CDR1 and CDR2 (germline): SNHLY, FYNGKV (reference sequence). CDR3 in amino acids: CASSLNWGYEQYF. Incomplete CDR3 DNA: TGTGCCAGCAGCTTAAACTGGGGGTACGAACAGTAC.

Comment on this clone: The gene names here belong to mouse. The sequenced fragment ends 1 residue before the CDR3 boundary, so the rest is inferred from the germline J gene. V is TRBV4 and J is TRBJ2-3, with 7 bases that match TRBD1. This CDR3 has 17 amino acids. The germline V gene has CDR1 LGHDT and CDR2 YNNKQL (reference sequence). CDR3 in amino acids: CAAVRDSPRSSAETLYF. The covered CDR3 bases are TGTGCAGCAGTCCGGGACAGCCCTAGGTCTAGTGCAGAAACGCTGTAT. Full variable domain (remainder filled in from reference TRBV4 and TRBJ2-3): ETAVFQTPNYHVTQVGNEVSFNCKQTLGHDTMYWYKQDSKKLLKIMFSYNNKQLIVNETVPRRFSPQSSDKAHLNLRIKSVEPEDSAVYLCAAVRDSPRSSAETLYFGSGTRLTVL.

Concerning this clone: Mouse gene names and germline throughout. From the germline J gene comes the end of the CDR3, since the read stops 1 residue before it. This rearrangement joins TRBV14 to TRBJ2-1; TRBD2 matches 9 bases. Per germline, CDR1 SGHDT and CDR2 FRDEAV. Unmatched junction bases numbered 6, after V lost 5 bases and J lost 0 bases. The CDR3 has 16 residues. The DNA read from the CDR3 is TGTGCCAGCAGCTCCGACTGGGGGTATAACTATGCTGAGCAGTTC. This codes for CASSSDWGYNYAEQF. The full CDR3 protein is CASSSDWGYNYAEQFF. The variable domain in full, completed from reference TRBV14 and TRBJ2-1, reads EAGVTQSPRYAVLQEGQAVSFWCDPISGHDTLYWYQQPRDQGPQLLVYFRDEAVIDNSQLPSDRFSAVRPKGTNSTLKIQSAKQGDTATYLCASSSDWGYNYAEQFFGPGTRLTVL.

Note on this clone: The listed genes are named as in mouse. The CDR3 goes on 1 residue after the read ends, and that part is filled in from the germline J gene. V gene TRBV26 combines with J gene TRBJ2-5, with D hard to call. The CDR3 is 15 amino acids. V was trimmed by 0 bases and J by 0 bases, leaving 7 bases between them. Germline-derived CDR1 and CDR2 are KGHPV and FQNQEV (reference sequence). Partial CDR3 DNA: TGTGCCAGCAGTCTGTCGGGGAGGAACCAAGACACCCAGTAC. Translated: CASSLSGRNQDTQY. The full CDR3 sequence reads CASSLSGRNQDTQYF.

Note on this clone: Genes here carry mouse names. The read ends 1 residue early relative to the CDR3; the germline J gene fills the gap. V and J are TRBV3 and TRBJ1-3, with no clear D. Germline V CDR1 and CDR2: SNHLY, FYNGKV (reference sequence). The CDR3 consists of 11 residues. Trimming pared 2 bases from V and 5 bases from J, leaving 1 base between. Partial CDR3 DNA: TGTGCCAGCAGCTTACGAAATACGCTCTAT. Its protein is CASSLRNTLY. The whole CDR3 reads CASSLRNTLYF.

About this clone itself: Mouse names are used for the genes. The sequence runs out 1 residue before the end of the CDR3; the remainder is reconstructed from the germline J gene. The chain is built from TRBV26 and TRBJ2-5; the D gene is possibly TRBD2 (7 bases). Germline-derived CDR1 and CDR2 are KGHPV and FQNQEV (reference sequence). CDR3 length equals 16 residues. V lost 0 bases and J 1 base, leaving 11 bases between the germline ends. The sequenced part of the CDR3 DNA is TGTGCCAGCAGTCTGTCGGGGGGCAGTGACCAAGACACCCAGTAC. This gives the protein CASSLSGGSDQDTQY. The full CDR3 protein is CASSLSGGSDQDTQYF.

About this clone: Genes here carry mouse names. The read gets to within 1 residue of the CDR3 end, and the germline J gene fills in the rest. This rearrangement joins TRBV26 to TRBJ2-1, with 11 bases matching TRBD2. From germline, CDR1 is KGHPV and CDR2 FQNQEV (reference sequence). V lost 2 bases to trimming and J lost 3 bases; unmatched junction nucleotides: 0. The CDR3 extends over 15 amino acids. The CDR3 reads CASSLTGGAYAEQFF. The DNA read from the CDR3 is TGTGCCAGCAGTCTGACTGGGGGGGCCTATGCTGAGCAGTTC.

A remark on this clone: Genes here carry mouse names. The covered CDR3 bases are TGTGCCAGCAGCCAAGATCGGGGCGGACTGGGGAGCACCTTGTAC. This translates into CASSQDRGGLGSTLY. The full CDR3 reads CASSQDRGGLGSTLYF. This chain connects TRBV5 to TRBJ2-4; 9 nucleotides agree with TRBD2. The read ends 1 residue before the CDR3 terminus; that terminus is restored from the germline J gene. Trimming cost V 0 bases and J 8 bases; bases outside gene matches: 9. Germline loops: CDR1 LGHNA, CDR2 YNLKQL (reference sequence). This CDR3 comprises 16 residues.

Details on this clone: These gene names are mouse names. The sequence runs out 1 residue before the end of the CDR3; the remainder is reconstructed from the germline J gene. The chain employs TRBV15 and TRBJ2-4; D remains unclear. Germline lookup yields CDR1 SGHND and CDR2 FRSKSL. The CDR3 is 15 amino acids. V was shortened by 0 bases and J by 0 bases, with 7 bases between the two germline ends. CDR3 amino acids: CASSLARGSQNTLYF. CDR3 DNA (partial): TGTGCCAGCAGTTTAGCTCGGGGTAGTCAAAACACCTTGTAC. The full variable domain, with the rest looked up from reference TRBV15 and TRBJ2-4, is DAGVTQTPRHEVAEKGQTIILKCEPVSGHNDLFWYRQTKIQGLELLSYFRSKSLMEDGGAFKDRFKAEMLNSSFSTLKIQPTEPKDSAVYLCASSLARGSQNTLYFGAGTRLSVL.

This clone was observed a handful of times. The genes are named according to mouse. The read ends 1 residue before the CDR3 terminus; that terminus is restored from the germline J gene. The chain has TRBV13-2 and TRBJ1-4; unclear D gene. CDR3 length: 14 amino acids. V gave up 0 bases and J gave up 5 bases, with 8 bases separating them. The germline CDR1 and CDR2 sequences are NNHNN and SYGAGS (reference sequence). Incomplete CDR3 DNA: TGTGCCAGCGGTGATGCATATGGGAACGAAAGATTATTT. Residues: CASGDAYGNERLF. The full CDR3 reads CASGDAYGNERLFF.

This clone has just a few counts. Mouse names are used for the genes. The read ends 1 residue before the CDR3 terminus; that terminus is restored from the germline J gene. The chain employs TRBV26 and TRBJ1-1; D unclear. CDR1 is KGHPV and CDR2 is FQNQEV in the germline V gene (reference sequence). V was trimmed by 2 bases and J by 0 bases, leaving 4 bases between them. The CDR3 contains 13 residues. The covered CDR3 bases are TGTGCCAGCAGTCTGACAGCAAACACAGAAGTCTTC. Residues: CASSLTANTEVF. In full, the CDR3 reads CASSLTANTEVFF.

A few counts support this clone. Gene and germline names: mouse. Read coverage stops 1 residue before the CDR3 terminus; the germline J gene supplies the remainder. V is TRBV26 and J is TRBJ2-3, with D possibly TRBD1 on 5 matching bases. From germline, CDR1 is KGHPV and CDR2 FQNQEV (reference sequence). V gave up 2 bases and J gave up 0 bases, with 9 bases separating them. The CDR3 spans 15 residues. The CDR3 protein is CASSLRTTSAETLYF. Incomplete CDR3 DNA: TGTGCCAGCAGTCTGCGGACAACTAGTGCAGAAACGCTGTAT.

On this clone itself: The genes are named according to mouse. The CDR3 is cut off 1 residue early in the read; its end comes from the germline J gene. The chain employs TRBV20 and TRBJ1-3; a possible D gene is TRBD1 (6 bases). The V gene lost 4 bases and the J gene lost 1 base, with 11 bases spanning the gap. This CDR3 comprises 14 residues. Germline V gene sequence: CDR1 GFQATS, CDR2 STVNSAI. CDR3 residues: CGAIQGKSGNTLYF. Incomplete CDR3 DNA: TGTGGTGCTATCCAGGGGAAGTCTGGAAATACGCTCTAT.

A word on this clone: Genes and germline come from the mouse. The CDR3 goes on 1 residue after the read ends, and that part is filled in from the germline J gene. The chain uses TRBV16 and TRBJ1-1, with TRBD1 matching 10 bases. The CDR3 consists of 14 residues. Looked up from germline, CDR1 is SGHSA and CDR2 is FRNQAP. With V trimmed by 5 bases and J by 8 bases, 8 bases remained unmatched. The sequenced part of the CDR3 DNA is TGTGCAAGCAGCCCCGGGACAGGGGTACATGAAGTCTTC. Encoded protein: CASSPGTGVHEVF. From start to end, the CDR3 is CASSPGTGVHEVFF.

For this clone: Gene names denote mouse genes. The read finishes 1 residue shy of the CDR3 end, and the germline J gene is used to complete it. V is TRBV31 and J is TRBJ1-4; D is undetermined. Trimming stripped 0 bases from V and 3 bases from J, with 5 bases between. In germline, CDR1 is GKSSPN, CDR2 SITVG. The CDR3 runs to 13 residues. This CDR3 reads CAWSLDTNERLFF. CDR3 DNA (partial): TGTGCCTGGAGTCTAGACACCAACGAAAGATTATTT. The complete variable domain, with remaining parts taken from reference TRBV31 and TRBJ1-4, reads AQTIHQWPVAEIKAVGSPLSLGCTIKGKSSPNLYWYWQATGGTLQQLFYSITVGQVESVVQLNLSASRPKDDQFILSTEKLLLSHSGFYLCAWSLDTNERLFFGHGTKLSVL.

Worth noting for this clone: The gene symbols are mouse symbols. Sequencing ends 1 residue short of the CDR3 end; the germline J gene provides the rest. This chain uses TRBV12-2 with TRBJ2-5; 10 nucleotides align to TRBD2. J gave up 11 bases and V 0 bases, and 1 base lay outside the gene matches. Germline values: CDR1 SGHLS, CDR2 HYDKME. The CDR3 is made up of 12 amino acids. This CDR3 reads CASSLRDWGQYF. The sequenced part of the CDR3 DNA is TGTGCCAGCTCTCTCCGGGACTGGGGCCAGTAC.

For this clone: Gene labels here are mouse ones. The read falls 1 residue short of the CDR3 end, and the missing part is taken from the germline J gene. The chain uses TRBV13-3 and TRBJ2-3; D call uncertain. V lost 6 bases, J lost 0 bases, and 5 bases lay in between. This CDR3 has 12 amino acids. Germline V CDR1 and CDR2: NNHDY, SYVADS. Incomplete CDR3 DNA: TGTGCCAGCACCACTAGTGCAGAAACGCTGTAT. Its protein product is CASTTSAETLY. The CDR3 as a whole reads CASTTSAETLYF.

Worth noting for this clone: Mouse names are used for the genes. Partial CDR3 DNA: TGTGCCAGCAGTCTTGGAATTGCTGAGCAGTTC. The encoded protein is CASSLGIAEQF. From start to end, the CDR3 is CASSLGIAEQFF. This chain joins TRBV26 and TRBJ2-1; unclear D gene. Read data end 1 residue before the CDR3 end; the end is taken from the germline J gene. Looked up from germline, CDR1 is KGHPV and CDR2 is FQNQEV (reference sequence). The CDR3 sequence is 12 residues long. V gave up 3 bases and J gave up 6 bases, with 6 bases separating them. Looking up the rest from reference TRBV26 and TRBJ2-1 gives the full variable domain: NSKVIQTPRYLVKGQGQKAKMRCIPEKGHPVVFWYQQNKNNEFKFLINFQNQEVLQQIDMTEKRFSAECPSNSPCSLEIQSSEAGDSALYLCASSLGIAEQFFGPGTRLTVL.